This TCR beta chain was documented in a study of OX40 agonist ivuxolimab in advanced cancers. Study details: Patients were treated with ivuxolimab, an agonistic anti-OX40 (CD134) antibody.

The protocol was immunoSEQ multiplex PCR, while the TCRdb copy is restricted to in-frame clones and leaves out a portion. The sample lists approximately 90,000 clones; around 90% were seen once. Study-level results: Some patients without response likewise showed low normalized clonal expansion. Relative to CD4+, CD8+ T cells held more expanded clones on average.

Comments on this clone: Its antigen is unknown.

Germline-derived CDR1 and CDR2 are SGHRS and YFSETQ. This CDR3 region has 16 residues. Trimming cost V 4 bases and J 6 bases; bases outside gene matches: 11. Sample: CD4+ or CD8+ T cells sorted from blood, taken in a trial of the OX40 agonist ivuxolimab. V gene TRBV5-1 combines with J gene TRBJ1-2; TRBD1 agrees at 11 bases. The sequence was obtained from an adult with an advanced solid tumor such as melanoma, head and neck, liver or kidney cancer. The CDR3 region is CASSPGQGVRLDGYTF. The CDR3 DNA sequence: TGCGCCAGCAGCCCGGGACAGGGGGTTCGGCTGGATGGCTACACCTTC.